These 4 T cell receptor beta chains share one sample of origin, sequenced in a study of beta chain features in type 1 diabetes. Findings and limits, study-wide: Shorter TCRB CDR3s, moderately but significantly so, marked every one of the four CD4+ subsets in Type 1 diabetes patients.

These TCRs are of unknown antigen specificity. Every isolated RNA sample was fully reverse transcribed, so sequencing captured expressed TCRB transcripts. Clones were read by immunoSEQ multiplex PCR, and TCRdb kept only the in-frame ones, dropping some. The data contain 600,000 to 750,000 clones, over 10% of them seen just once; the ten biggest clones take up around 0.12%. Sequenced sample: naive CD4+ T cells from blood. Receptors were obtained from a man in his thirties or forties with type 1 diabetes.

This chain joins TRBV2 and TRBJ2-1; TRBD1 matches at 7 bases. From germline, CDR1 is SNHLY and CDR2 FYNNEI. V was pared by 9 bases and J by 2 bases, with 10 bases of the junction left unmatched. This CDR3 has 15 residues. CDR3 in amino acids: CARTHRGETYNEQFF. The CDR3 DNA sequence: TGTGCCAGGACTCACAGGGGCGAAACCTACAATGAGCAGTTCTTC.

The chain combines TRBV5-1 with TRBJ2-7; D uncertain. V dropped 0 bases and J dropped 4 bases, with 8 bases sitting between them. This CDR3 is built from 13 residues. The germline gives CDR1 SGHRS, CDR2 YFSETQ. Written as DNA, the CDR3 is TGCGCCAGCAGCTTGGAAGTTTGGTACGAGCAGTACTTC. Translating it yields CASSLEVWYEQYF.

The chain carries TRBV2 and TRBJ2-6, with TRBD1 identical over 10 bases. This CDR3 is 15 amino acids long. V shed 4 bases and J 4 bases; nucleotides not matched to a gene: 1. Germline V gene lookup returns CDR1 SNHLY and CDR2 FYNNEI. CDR3 in amino acids: CASSGTGGGANVLTF. For the CDR3, the DNA is TGTGCCAGCAGTGGGACAGGGGGAGGGGCCAACGTCCTGACTTTC.

The genes are TRBV7-9 and TRBJ2-2; D may be TRBD2 (6 bases). V was pared by 2 bases and J by 1 base, with 11 bases between. The CDR3 totals 16 residues. Germline CDR1 SEHNR, CDR2 FQNEAQ (reference sequence). The CDR3 DNA reads as TGTGCCAGCAGCTTATCTAGCGCTGAGAACACCGGGGAGCTGTTTTTT. Its translation: CASSLSSAENTGELFF. Based on the CDR3 plus reference TRBV7-9 and TRBJ2-2, the full variable domain is DTGVSQNPRHKITKRGQNVTFRCDPISEHNRLYWYRQTLGQGPEFLTYFQNEAQLEKSRLLSDRFSAERPKGSFSTLEIQRTEQGDSAMYLCASSLSSAENTGELFFGEGSRLTVL.